The T cell receptor beta chain under discussion was sequenced for a study of cytomegalovirus exposure and HLA in healthy donors. At the level of the study: The Caucasian-associated ancestry cluster contained 75% to 85% of the 300 to 450 genotyped donors. Overall study findings and caveats: A later analysis by the authors found several of the most significant clusters apparently linked to common viral pathogens. From TCR beta sequences, most subjects' HLA-A and HLA-B alleles were reportedly predicted accurately.

The donors, nominally healthy at sampling, likely had unrecorded immune exposures. This clone was counted once. Antigen: not known. PCR was performed using 60 Vbeta and 13 Jbeta primers. Assay used: immunoSEQ multiplex PCR; TCRdb lists only in-frame clones, some missing. The sample consists of 90,000 to 110,000 clones, 75% to 85% of them appearing once. Material for sequencing was PBMCs. The sequence was collected from a man aged 18 to 29 in good health and CMV-seronegative.

CDR3 bases: TGTGCCAGTAGTATAGCGCTAGCGGTCGGTCACACCGGGGAGCTGTTTTTT. It translates to CASSIALAVGHTGELFF. The chain carries TRBV19 and TRBJ2-2, with 7 bases lining up with TRBD2. This CDR3 has 17 residues. CDR1 and CDR2 (germline): LNHDA, SQIVND (reference sequence). V lost 1 base and J lost 3; bases outside the gene matches: 8.